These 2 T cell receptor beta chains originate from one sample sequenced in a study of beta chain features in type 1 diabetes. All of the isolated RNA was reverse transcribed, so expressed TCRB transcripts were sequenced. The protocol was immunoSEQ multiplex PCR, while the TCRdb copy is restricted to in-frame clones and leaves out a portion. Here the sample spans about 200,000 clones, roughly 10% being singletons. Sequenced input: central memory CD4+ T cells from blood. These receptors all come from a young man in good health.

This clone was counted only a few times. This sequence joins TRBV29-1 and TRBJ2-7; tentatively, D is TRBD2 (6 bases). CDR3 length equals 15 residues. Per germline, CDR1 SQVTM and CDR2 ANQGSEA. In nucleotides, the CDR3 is TGCCGCGGCGCCGCTCTGGGGGGAGGAGCCTACGAGCAGTACTTC. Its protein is CRGAALGGGAYEQYF.

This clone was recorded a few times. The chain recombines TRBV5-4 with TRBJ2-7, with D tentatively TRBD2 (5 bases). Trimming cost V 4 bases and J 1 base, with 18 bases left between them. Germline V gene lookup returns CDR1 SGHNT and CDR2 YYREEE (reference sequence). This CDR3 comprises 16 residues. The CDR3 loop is CASSRLGSGSSYEQYF. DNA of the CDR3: TGTGCCAGCAGCCGCCTTGGAAGCGGCAGTTCCTACGAGCAGTACTTC.